This is a list of T cell receptor beta chains from one sample in a study of blood T cell repertoires in COVID-19. Produced via immunoSEQ multiplex PCR; TCRdb's table is partial and in-frame only. The table has 300,000 to 400,000 clones, 87% seen once; the top ten hold around 10%. Sequenced material: peripheral blood. These receptors were obtained from a man younger than 40 with COVID-19, enrolled during active disease. The CDR3 runs from the conserved cysteine through the conserved F or W. D genes are given only for firm matches. Only some rows state a clone size, as once, few, many or a class for expanded clones.

v_call	clone_size	d_call	j_call	cdr3_nt	cdr3_aa
TRBV6-5	-	-	TRBJ1-6	TGTGCCAGCAGTTACTCGTTTAGTCAGGGAAATTCACCCCTCCACTTT	CASSYSFSQGNSPLHF
TRBV7-8	few	-	TRBJ1-5	TGTGCCAGCAGCTTAGGAGAGACAGGTATCAATCAGCCCCAGCATTTT	CASSLGETGINQPQHF
TRBV27	-	TRBD2	TRBJ2-7	TGTGCCAGCAGTTCGCGGGAGTTCGGGTACGAGCAGTACTTC	CASSSREFGYEQYF
TRBV7-9	-	-	TRBJ2-7	TGTGCCAGCAGCTTAGCTAGTTCCTTTGGGCAGTACTTC	CASSLASSFGQYF
TRBV29-1	-	TRBD1	TRBJ2-1	TGCAGCGTTGAATACGAGGGACAGTACAATGAGCAGTTCTTC	CSVEYEGQYNEQFF
TRBV30	few	-	TRBJ1-3	TGTGCCTGGGCACCGCCAGGGATGAGCTCTGGAAACACCATATATTTT	CAWAPPGMSSGNTIYF
TRBV5-5	-	-	TRBJ1-2	TGTGCCAGCAGCTTCTTGGGGCCCAATGGCTACACCTTC	CASSFLGPNGYTF
TRBV6-1	-	TRBD1	TRBJ1-1	TGTGCCAGCAGTGAAGACCCAGGGGGCACTGAAGCTTTCTTT	CASSEDPGGTEAFF
TRBV9	-	-	TRBJ2-2	TGTGCCAGCAGCGTAGTGAGCGGGGAGCTGTTTTTT	CASSVVSGELFF
TRBV7-3	-	-	TRBJ2-3	TGTGCCAGCAGCTTAACGTTGCGCGGGAGCACAGATACGCAGTATTTT	CASSLTLRGSTDTQYF
TRBV29-1	few	TRBD1	TRBJ1-2	TGCAGCGCTGGAGGACAGGCCTATGGCTACACCTTC	CSAGGQAYGYTF
TRBV5-8	-	-	TRBJ1-2	TGTGCCAGCGAGGGCAGGTTCTATGGCTACACCTTC	CASEGRFYGYTF
TRBV19	-	-	TRBJ1-6	TGTGCCAGTAGTATTAACAGCCAGAGTTCACCCCTCCACTTT	CASSINSQSSPLHF
TRBV7-9	-	TRBD2	TRBJ2-3	TGTGCCACCACTCAAGCGGGAAACACAGATACGCAGTATTTT	CATTQAGNTDTQYF
TRBV7-9	-	TRBD1	TRBJ2-7	TGTGCCAGCAGCTTGCCTATCGGACAGGGGACCTACGAGCAGTACTTC	CASSLPIGQGTYEQYF
TRBV24-1	-	TRBD1	TRBJ1-5	TGTGCCACCAGTGATCGTCACAGGGACAGGGGGCGAGGGGATCAGCCCCAGCATTTT	CATSDRHRDRGRGDQPQHF
TRBV6-5	-	-	TRBJ2-3	TGTGCCAGCGGACGGGGGATCTCTAACACAGATACGCAGTATTTT	CASGRGISNTDTQYF
TRBV7-2	-	TRBD2	TRBJ2-1	TGTGCCAGCAGCTTAGCGGCTAGCGGGGGTGCTCTAGCCTACAATGAGCAGTTCTTC	CASSLAASGGALAYNEQFF
TRBV6-2/TRBV6-3	-	-	TRBJ1-1	TGTGCCAGCAGTTATACGAGTTACACTGAAGCTTTCTTT	CASSYTSYTEAFF
TRBV19	-	TRBD2	TRBJ2-1	TGTGCCAGCAGCGGGGCTAGGTACAATGAGCAGTTCTTC	CASSGARYNEQFF
TRBV27	-	TRBD1	TRBJ2-7	TGTGCCAGCAGTTTAAACAGGGGGCCCTACGAGCAGTACTTC	CASSLNRGPYEQYF
TRBV5-6	few	-	TRBJ2-6	TGTGCCAGCAGCTTGTGGCCGGGAGACTCTGGGGCCAACGTCCTGACTTTC	CASSLWPGDSGANVLTF
TRBV5-6	-	TRBD1	TRBJ1-1	TGTGCCAGCAGCCTCCGGACAGGGGGGAACACTGAAGCTTTCTTT	CASSLRTGGNTEAFF
TRBV27	-	TRBD1	TRBJ1-2	TGTGCCAGCAGTCACGACAGGGGGTATGGCTACACCTTC	CASSHDRGYGYTF